This TCR beta chain was observed in a study of shared clonotypes between healthy human individuals. V gave up 5 bases and J gave up 1 base, with 8 bases separating them. From germline, CDR1 is LNHDA and CDR2 SQIVND (reference sequence). This CDR3 has 13 amino acids. This table comes from immunoSEQ multiplex PCR, and its TCRdb copy is limited to in-frame clones, with some not included. The sample holds some 1,100,000 clones, around 78% seen once. The clonotype originates from a man aged 18 to 30 in good health. Some clones in this sample may be carry-over from other donors' samples. The V and J genes are TRBV19 and TRBJ1-1; D ambiguous. Sequencing was performed on memory CD4+ T cells from PBMCs. The sample's subset: CD45RA-negative fraction. DNA of the CDR3: TGTGCCAGTAGTTCCACATCGAACACTGAAGCTTTCTTT. It is translated as CASSSTSNTEAFF.